This note documents a single T cell receptor beta chain sequence. Its target is unknown. Time point indicated: patch test 3, about 24 weeks after DPC sensitization. Treatment here: therapeutic diphenylcyclopropenone sensitization with weekly scalp DPC. This entry belongs to a study of human T cells and chemical hapten exposure. Study outcomes and limitations: TCRs exceeding 1 in 1000 frequency stayed unchanged with DPC sensitization.

V lost 5 bases, J lost 6 bases, and 11 bases stayed unmatched. Per the germline V gene, CDR1 is SGHTA and CDR2 is FQGNSA. This CDR3 comprises 16 residues. TCRdb itself ran the RACE reads through MiXCR, one entry per CDR3 protein. Of some 62,000 distinct CDR3 sequences in the sample, approximately 9.9% are singletons; the top ten hold about 2%. This receptor was identified in a woman in her 30s with alopecia areata. Some clones in this sample may be carry-over from other donors' samples. The input for sequencing was whole blood, taken in connection with sensitization to the hapten diphenylcyclopropenone (DPC). J is TRBJ2-2 and V is TRBV7-2; 8 bases map to TRBD1. CDR3 sequence (DNA): TGTGCCAGCAGCCTGACTTCCGGGACAGGTCCCGGGGAGCTGTTTTTT. Translation gives CASSLTSGTGPGELFF.